A single T cell receptor (beta chain) is shown here with its context. The sample comes from a study of cytomegalovirus exposure and HLA in healthy donors. The protocol was immunoSEQ multiplex PCR, while the TCRdb copy is restricted to in-frame clones and leaves out a portion. The profile covers some 76,000 clones, with less than 95% appearing a single time and roughly 3.3% taken by the ten largest. This TCR derives from a woman aged 18-35 years in good health and CMV-seropositive. Material for sequencing was PBMCs.

The CDR3 loop reads CSVEVYRSDSRKAFF. In DNA form, the CDR3 reads TGCAGCGTTGAAGTATATAGGTCGGACAGCAGGAAAGCTTTCTTT. J is TRBJ1-1 and V is TRBV29-1; D is possibly TRBD1 (6 bases). Germline CDR1 reads SQVTM; CDR2 reads ANQGSEA. The ends were cut back, 1 base at V and 9 bases at J, with 21 bases in the middle. The length of the CDR3 is 15 residues.